This T cell receptor beta chain was recorded in a study of beta chain features in type 1 diabetes. Study summary: Healthy donors and patients showed comparable age, gender and cell yields.

This clone appeared a few times. Its antigen is not identified. The study reverse transcribed the entire isolated RNA, so it sequenced expressed TCRB transcripts. Roughly 3.6 million reads, on average, came from each naive, central memory and regulatory T cell sample. Repertoires were generated with immunoSEQ multiplex PCR, while TCRdb's copy carries only in-frame clones and drops some. The repertoire has hundreds of thousands of clones, around an eighth of them found once; the top ten carry about 0.02%. Whole-study results and caveats: For Type 1 diabetes patients, all four CD4+ subsets carried TCRB CDR3s that were moderately but significantly shorter.

Sequences were obtained from naive CD4+ T cells from blood. The receptor was derived from a man younger than 35 with type 1 diabetes.

For the CDR3, the DNA is TGTGCCTGGAGCTTGACCGGACAGGGGGCATGGTATGGCTACACCTTC. This translates into CAWSLTGQGAWYGYTF. The genes are TRBV30 and TRBJ1-2, with 11 bases aligning to TRBD1. V was clipped by 3 bases and J by 5 bases; unmatched bases: 11. Germline loops: CDR1 GTSNPN, CDR2 SVGIG (reference sequence). The CDR3 has 16 amino acids.